The 6 T cell receptor beta chains below all came from one sample that was sequenced in a study of Graves' ophthalmopathy and Graves' hyperthyroidism. The TCR beta CDR3 regions underwent amplification from RNA transcripts. An initial RT-PCR round employing HTBI primers preceded a second-round multiplex PCR. TCRdb re-derived calls from the multiplex PCR reads in MiXCR, one entry per CDR3 protein. The sample includes hundreds of thousands of distinct CDR3 sequences, about 20% of them seen just once. The sample was peripheral blood. The source is a woman in her late teens or twenties with stable Graves' hyperthyroidism. Some clones in this sample may be carry-over from other donors' samples.

This chain links TRBV12-5 with TRBJ1-1, with unresolved D. The CDR3 length is 12 residues. V lost 6 bases and J 4 bases, leaving 9 bases between the germline ends. Looked up from germline, CDR1 is LGHNT and CDR2 is FRNRAP. In nucleotides, the CDR3 is TGTGCTAGTGGCCGGGCGAGCACTGAAGCTTTCTTT. Residues: CASGRASTEAFF.

There are many counts of this clonotype. CDR3 in amino acids: CASSLCKGAWVPQHF. CDR3 DNA sequence: TGTGCCAGCAGCCTGTGTAAAGGGGCGTGGGTGCCCCAGCATTTT. V usage is TRBV11-2 and J usage is TRBJ1-5, with D perhaps matching TRBD1 (5 bases). This CDR3 has 15 amino acids. V lost 5 bases and J 9 bases, leaving 20 bases between the germline ends. CDR1 and CDR2 from the germline V gene are SGHAT and FQNNGV.

In its sample, this clonotype was seen many times. This sequence joins TRBV12-3 or TRBV12-4 and TRBJ1-6; D may be TRBD1 (6 bases). The germline V and J ends were trimmed by 5 bases and 7 bases, with 18 bases remaining between them. This CDR3 has 16 residues. This CDR3 reads CASSPHQGTGNSPLHF. In DNA, the CDR3 is TGTGCCAGCAGTCCTCATCAGGGGACCGGAAATTCACCCCTCCACTTT.

Many counts were recorded for this clonotype. This chain joins TRBV28 and TRBJ1-5; the D gene is possibly TRBD1 (5 bases). Trimming cost V 2 bases and J 2 bases, with 13 bases left between them. The CDR3 length is 16 residues. Germline values: CDR1 MDHEN, CDR2 SYDVKM. For the CDR3, the DNA is TGTGCCAGCAGTTTAGGGGGGGAAGGGGGCAATCAGCCCCAGCATTTT. As protein: CASSLGGEGGNQPQHF.

Many counts were recorded for this clonotype. The genes are TRBV7-3 and TRBJ1-1, with a possible D match to TRBD1 (5 bases). The ends were cut back, 1 base at V and 9 bases at J, with 15 bases in the middle. The CDR3 has 14 amino acids. The V gene's germline CDR1 is SGHTA and CDR2 FQGTGA. CDR3 DNA: TGTGCCAGCAGCTTAAATGGGGTCGAGGGGAAAGCTTTCTTT. It specifies CASSLNGVEGKAFF.

Only a few counts were recorded for this clonotype. The rearrangement uses TRBV6-9 and TRBJ1-5; D is possibly TRBD1 (5 bases). The V end lost 0 bases, the J end lost 9 bases, and 12 bases lay between the germline ends. The CDR3 is 14 residues long. Germline-derived CDR1 and CDR2 are MNHGY and SVAAGI. CDR3 nucleotides: TGTGCCAGCAGTTATTCGGGCAGGGAGGTGCCCCAGCATTTT. Translation: CASSYSGREVPQHF.